Below, 2 T cell receptor beta chains from the same sample are listed, as sequenced in a study of blood T cell repertoires in COVID-19 (dated by TCRdb to the early 2020s). To prepare the library, the immunoSEQ multiplex PCR assay was applied. TCRdb provides this immuneACCESS table in a form limited to in-frame rearrangements. Some clones are lacking; in checked studies, under half of them reflect an unresolved V gene, and why the rest are absent is not known. The sample table holds about 250,000 clones, of which nearly 90% were seen once. The top ten constitute approximately 3.3% of the sample. The sequenced material came from peripheral blood. These receptors all come from a man between 18 and 29 years old with active or convalescent COVID-19.

The CDR3 protein is CASSKSPPYRDYQETQYF. In DNA, the CDR3 is TGTGCCAGCAGTAAGTCCCCGCCTTACAGGGACTATCAAGAGACCCAGTACTTC. This chain links TRBV27 with TRBJ2-5; the D gene is possibly TRBD2 (7 bases). V lost 5 bases, J lost 2 bases, and 24 bases lay in between. Germline CDR1 reads MNHEY; CDR2 reads SMNVEV (reference sequence). The CDR3 is 18 residues long.

This chain connects TRBV29-1 to TRBJ1-2; 8 bases agree with TRBD1. Germline CDR1 and CDR2: SQVTM and ANQGSEA. This CDR3 region has 15 residues. Trimming at V came to 7 bases and at J to 2 bases, leaving 12 bases not matched to a gene. The DNA of the CDR3 is TGCAGCGCTGATCAGACAGGGGCGGGGAACTATGGCTACACCTTC. Its protein is CSADQTGAGNYGYTF. The full variable domain, with the rest looked up from reference TRBV29-1 and TRBJ1-2, is SAVISQKPSRDICQRGTSLTIQCQVDSQVTMMFWYRQQPGQSLTLIATANQGSEATYESGFVIDKFPISRPNLTFSTLTVSNMSPEDSSIYLCSADQTGAGNYGYTFGSGTRLTVV.